The clone carrying this TCR beta chain was counted many times. The antigen is undetermined. Arm-PCR of CDR3 regions and iRepertoire HTBI primers were the basis on which TCR beta libraries were built. TCRdb ran MiXCR on the multiplex PCR reads and lists one entry per CDR3 protein. The repertoire has about 320,000 distinct CDR3 sequences, 18% of them found once; the top ten carry roughly 40%. V shed 6 bases and J 3 bases; nucleotides not matched to a gene: 6. The CDR3 totals 14 residues. Germline V gives CDR1 SGHAT, CDR2 FQNNGV. This sample is part of a study of regulatory T cells in long-lasting Graves disease. Stated time point: newly diagnosed GD, antithyroid drugs for less than 3 months. The authors made the TCR library using RNA they extracted from PBMCs. Roughly 8.2 milliliters of peripheral blood were drawn into EDTA tubes. General observations from the study: Among samples with persistent disease, TRBV28, TRBJ1-2 and TRBJ2-5 were favored. Those with persistent disease had in common more public clonotypes (roughly 3,000) than new patients (approximately 970).

The receptor was isolated from a female donor with Graves disease. The source was peripheral blood mononuclear cells (PBMCs), collected at new diagnosis, from a patient treated with antithyroid drugs. The chain joins TRBV11-2 to TRBJ1-1; 8 nucleotides align to TRBD1. CDR3 DNA: TGTGCCAGCAGGAAAGGACAGGGCGACACTGAAGCTTTCTTT. Amino acid sequence: CASRKGQGDTEAFF.